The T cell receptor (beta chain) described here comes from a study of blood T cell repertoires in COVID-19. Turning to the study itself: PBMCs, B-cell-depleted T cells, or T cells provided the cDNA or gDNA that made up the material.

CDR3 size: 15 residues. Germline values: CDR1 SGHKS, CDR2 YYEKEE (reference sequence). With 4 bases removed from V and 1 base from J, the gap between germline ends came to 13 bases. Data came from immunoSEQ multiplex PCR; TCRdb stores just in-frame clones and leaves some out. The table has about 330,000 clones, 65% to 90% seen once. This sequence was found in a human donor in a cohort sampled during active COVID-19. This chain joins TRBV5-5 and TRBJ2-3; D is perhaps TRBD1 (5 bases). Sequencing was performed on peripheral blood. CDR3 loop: CASSPGGAGTDTQYF. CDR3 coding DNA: TGTGCCAGCAGCCCGGGTGGGGCGGGCACAGATACGCAGTATTTT.